Below are 18 T cell receptor beta chains sequenced from a single sample in a study of cytomegalovirus exposure and HLA in healthy donors. Repertoires were generated with immunoSEQ multiplex PCR, while TCRdb's copy carries only in-frame clones and drops some. The data contain tens of thousands of clones, around 94% of them seen just once; the ten biggest clones take up 0.5% to 0.65%. Sequenced input: PBMCs. The receptor source for this set is a young woman in good health and CMV-seronegative.

The CDR3 sequence: CASSMGRWAGISNTEAFF. The DNA of the CDR3 is TGTGCCAGTAGTATGGGTCGCTGGGCAGGGATATCGAACACTGAAGCTTTCTTT. V usage is TRBV19 and J usage is TRBJ1-1; D might be TRBD1 (5 bases). The germline CDR1 and CDR2 sequences are LNHDA and SQIVND (reference sequence). The length of the CDR3 is 18 residues. V dropped 3 bases and J dropped 1 base, with 21 bases sitting between them.

The J gene is TRBJ2-2, the V gene TRBV5-1, with 9 bases that match TRBD1. This CDR3 contains 16 residues. With 8 bases clipped from V and 7 bases from J, the junction kept 15 bases outside the gene matches. The germline gives CDR1 SGHRS, CDR2 YFSETQ. Here the CDR3 reads CASLSSTGGVGGELFF. The CDR3 DNA follows: TGCGCCAGTCTCTCTTCTACAGGGGGCGTTGGCGGGGAGCTGTTTTTT.

The chain couples TRBV18 to TRBJ2-7; D possibly corresponds to TRBD1 (6 bases). The CDR3 loop spans 12 amino acids. Germline lookup yields CDR1 KGHSH and CDR2 LQKENI. Trimming left V 0 bases short and J 7 bases short, with 7 bases between. The CDR3 DNA follows: TGTGCCAGCTCACCACCCAGGGGAGAGCAGTACTTC. This encodes CASSPPRGEQYF.

In its sample, this clone was seen once. The chain couples TRBV28 to TRBJ1-1; D is perhaps TRBD1 (6 bases). The V gene lost 4 bases and the J gene lost 6 bases, with 21 bases spanning the gap. The germline V gene has CDR1 MDHEN and CDR2 SYDVKM. The CDR3 runs to 16 residues. Written as DNA, the CDR3 is TGTGCCAGCAGTTCTTGGGCTGGGGGCGAAGCCCCTGAAGCTTTCTTT. Amino acid sequence: CASSSWAGGEAPEAFF.

The chain has TRBV7-9 and TRBJ2-2; 8 bases map to TRBD1. The CDR3 consists of 16 residues. J lost 4 bases, V lost 2 bases, and 6 bases had no gene match. Germline values: CDR1 SEHNR, CDR2 FQNEAQ (reference sequence). The CDR3 loop is CASSLPGQGGTGELFF. The CDR3, as DNA: TGTGCCAGCAGCTTACCTGGACAGGGAGGCACCGGGGAGCTGTTTTTT.

J is TRBJ1-1 and V is TRBV2; TRBD1 matches 7 bases. CDR1 is SNHLY, CDR2 FYNNEI, per germline. V shed 9 bases, J shed 7 bases, and the junction held 11 bases outside the gene matches. The CDR3 loop spans 13 amino acids. DNA for the CDR3: TGTGCCAGTCTCGGGACAGCCAAGGGTGAAGCTTTCTTT. This codes for CASLGTAKGEAFF.

This clone was picked up one time. The J gene is TRBJ2-7, the V gene TRBV28; weak D call: TRBD1 (5 bases). The ends were cut back, 5 bases at V and 1 base at J, with 6 bases in the middle. Germline-derived CDR1 and CDR2 are MDHEN and SYDVKM. The length of the CDR3 is 12 residues. The CDR3 loop reads CASSRQSYEQYF. The CDR3 coding sequence is TGTGCCAGCAGTCGACAGTCCTACGAGCAGTACTTC. Variable domain in full (rest from reference TRBV28 and TRBJ2-7): DVKVTQSSRYLVKRTGEKVFLECVQDMDHENMFWYRQDPGLGLRLIYFSYDVKMKEKGDIPEGYSVSREKKERFSLILESASTNQTSMYLCASSRQSYEQYFGPGTRLTVT.

The rearrangement links TRBV28 to TRBJ2-6; 13 bases match TRBD2. Per the germline V gene, CDR1 is MDHEN and CDR2 is SYDVKM. Trimming at V came to 4 bases and at J to 1 base, leaving 7 bases not matched to a gene. The CDR3 is 19 residues long. Here the CDR3 reads CASSYMTSGGMSGANVLTF. The CDR3, as DNA: TGTGCCAGCAGTTACATGACTAGCGGGGGGATGTCTGGGGCCAACGTCCTGACTTTC.

The genes are TRBV9 and TRBJ2-7; the D is unclear. CDR3 length equals 14 residues. Looked up from germline, CDR1 is SGDLS and CDR2 is YYNGEE. V gave up 0 bases and J gave up 0 bases, with 7 bases separating them. The CDR3 nucleotides read TGTGCCAGCAGCGTAGTAGAGAGCTCCTACGAGCAGTACTTC. As protein: CASSVVESSYEQYF.

A few counts support this clone. The chain employs TRBV2 and TRBJ2-7; 7 bases map to TRBD2. Germline CDR1 SNHLY, CDR2 FYNNEI. This CDR3 has 13 amino acids. The V and J ends lost 6 bases and 2 bases, in that order; junction bases with no gene match: 4. The CDR3 sequence: CASRSSGTYEQYF. DNA for the CDR3: TGTGCCAGCAGATCTAGCGGAACCTACGAGCAGTACTTC.

The chain employs TRBV29-1 and TRBJ2-1, with D perhaps matching TRBD2 (5 bases). V lost 8 bases to trimming and J lost 7 bases, with 24 bases between them. The CDR3 is made up of 15 amino acids. The germline V gene has CDR1 SQVTM and CDR2 ANQGSEA. The CDR3 loop reads CSLTPGLPSNNEQFF. The CDR3 DNA reads TGCAGCCTAACGCCCGGACTCCCTTCAAATAATGAGCAGTTCTTC.

This chain links TRBV14 with TRBJ2-6; D is uncertain. Germline-derived CDR1 and CDR2 are SGHDN and FVKESK. The length of the CDR3 is 17 residues. The V and J ends lost 4 bases and 0 bases respectively, with 13 bases between them. The CDR3 DNA reads TGTGCCAGCAGCCGGAGTTTCTGGATCTCTGGGGCCAACGTCCTGACTTTC. This sequence encodes CASSRSFWISGANVLTF.

This clone occurred a few times. V is TRBV19 and J is TRBJ2-1; possible D gene TRBD2, 5 bases. Germline CDR1 LNHDA, CDR2 SQIVND (reference sequence). The CDR3 spans 14 residues. Trimming took off 7 bases at V and 5 bases at J, with 15 bases between the two ends. CDR3: CASTGGRANNEQFF. DNA of the CDR3: TGTGCCAGTACAGGAGGCCGGGCCAACAATGAGCAGTTCTTC.

With respect to this clone: At one end, the junction sequence differs from germline, possibly due to a read error. This CDR3 is CASSLTAATNEKLFF. CDR3 nucleotides: TGTGCTAGCAGCTTAACAGCAGCAACTAATGAAAAACTGTTTTTT. The chain uses TRBV7-7 and TRBJ1-4, with D uncertain. CDR1 is SSHAT and CDR2 is FNYEAQ in the germline V gene (reference sequence). CDR3 size: 15 residues.

The V call is TRBV13, the J call TRBJ2-4, with 9 bases that match TRBD1. Trimming at V came to 0 bases and at J to 7 bases, leaving 7 bases not matched to a gene. The CDR3 has 16 amino acids. Germline assignment: CDR1 PRHDT and CDR2 FYEKMQ (reference sequence). CDR3 in amino acids: CASSLGRTGEWNIQYF. The CDR3 bases are TGTGCCAGCAGCTTAGGCCGGACAGGGGAATGGAACATTCAGTACTTC.

The CDR3 reads CATLIGGISGANVLTF. Written as DNA, the CDR3 is TGTGCCACCCTGATAGGGGGAATCTCTGGGGCCAACGTCCTGACTTTC. The chain couples TRBV28 to TRBJ2-6; D possibly corresponds to TRBD1 (6 bases). V lost 10 bases to trimming and J lost 0 bases, with 16 bases between them. This CDR3 comprises 16 residues. Germline assignment: CDR1 MDHEN and CDR2 SYDVKM. Full variable domain (remainder filled in from reference TRBV28 and TRBJ2-6): DVKVTQSSRYLVKRTGEKVFLECVQDMDHENMFWYRQDPGLGLRLIYFSYDVKMKEKGDIPEGYSVSREKKERFSLILESASTNQTSMYLCATLIGGISGANVLTFGAGSRLTVL.

The genes are TRBV7-8 and TRBJ2-5, with D perhaps matching TRBD1 (5 bases). The tail of the sequence fits TRBJ2-7 better, so the J call may be wrong. The CDR3 extends over 14 amino acids. Looked up from germline, CDR1 is SGHVS and CDR2 is FQNEAQ. CDR3 nucleotide sequence: TGTGCCAGCAGCTTAGTTTCCAGGGCCTACGAGCAGTACTTC. Protein product: CASSLVSRAYEQYF.

The rearrangement uses TRBV4-1 and TRBJ1-2; a weak D match, TRBD1 (6 bases). V lost 2 bases and J lost 5, with 12 bases in between. This CDR3 spans 14 amino acids. Germline assignment: CDR1 MGHRA and CDR2 YSYEKL. Here the CDR3 reads CASSQRGMGYGYTF. CDR3 in DNA: TGCGCCAGCAGCCAAAGGGGGATGGGATATGGCTACACCTTC.